Listed below are T cell receptor beta chains from one sample, sequenced in a study of human T cells and chemical hapten exposure. TCRdb analysed the RACE reads with MiXCR anew, one entry per CDR3 protein. The sample records some 380,000 distinct CDR3 sequences, approximately 5% being singletons. The starting material was whole blood, obtained in connection with sensitization to the hapten diphenylcyclopropenone (DPC). The receptor source for this set is a woman aged 50 to 60 with alopecia areata. Some clones in this sample may be carry-over from other donors' samples. Both conserved end residues are part of each CDR3. D genes are given only for firm matches. Sizes are listed as how often the clone was seen (once, few, many) or a class if it is expanded.

v_gene	j_gene	d_gene	abundance	CDR3aa	CDR3nt
TRBV28	TRBJ2-6	-	many	CASTGGVTGANVLTF	TGTGCCAGCACCGGCGGGGTAACCGGGGCCAACGTCCTGACTTTC
TRBV2	TRBJ2-7	TRBD2	many	CASTPPRGGNEQYF	TGTGCCAGCACCCCACCCCGGGGGGGCAACGAGCAGTACTTC
TRBV12-3/TRBV12-4	TRBJ1-3	-	many	CASRLGNTIYF	TGTGCCAGCAGACTTGGAAACACCATATATTTT
TRBV19	TRBJ2-7	-	few	CASTKQGHDEQYF	TGTGCCAGTACCAAACAGGGTCACGACGAGCAGTACTTC
TRBV3-1	TRBJ2-5	TRBD2	many	CASSQETPSGGGETQYF	TGTGCCAGCAGCCAAGAAACCCCTAGCGGGGGAGGAGAGACCCAGTACTTC
TRBV10-3	TRBJ1-4	TRBD1	few	CAIRSTGEGEKLFF	TGTGCCATCAGATCGACAGGGGAGGGAGAAAAACTGTTTTTT
TRBV18	TRBJ1-4	-	many	CASSSDRTRLFF	TGTGCCAGCTCATCGGACCGGACAAGGCTGTTTTTT
TRBV14	TRBJ1-2	-	many	CASSLTTPSYGYTF	TGTGCCAGCAGCCTGACTACTCCAAGCTATGGCTACACCTTC
TRBV6-2/TRBV6-3	TRBJ1-1	-	many	CASSTQGNTEAFF	TGTGCCAGCTCAACCCAGGGGAACACTGAAGCTTTCTTT
TRBV12-3/TRBV12-4	TRBJ1-1	-	many	CASSLGGSPAFF	TGTGCCAGCAGTTTGGGGGGAAGTCCAGCTTTCTTT
TRBV20-1	TRBJ2-1	TRBD2	many	CSARQLAGGEREQFF	TGCAGTGCTAGGCAACTAGCGGGGGGTGAACGTGAGCAGTTCTTC
TRBV29-1	TRBJ1-1	-	many	CSVSTTPISSTEAFF	TGCAGCGTTTCAACAACCCCTATCTCGAGCACTGAAGCTTTCTTT
TRBV5-1	TRBJ1-5	TRBD1	many	CASSPGTGMSNQPQHF	TGCGCCAGCAGCCCCGGGACAGGGATGAGCAATCAGCCCCAGCATTTT
TRBV7-9	TRBJ2-3	-	many	CASSLGDSGDTQYF	TGTGCCAGCAGCTTAGGAGACTCCGGGGATACGCAGTATTTT
TRBV2	TRBJ2-3	TRBD2	few	CASLLAGGPNTDTQYF	TGTGCCAGCCTTCTAGCGGGAGGTCCTAACACAGATACGCAGTATTTT